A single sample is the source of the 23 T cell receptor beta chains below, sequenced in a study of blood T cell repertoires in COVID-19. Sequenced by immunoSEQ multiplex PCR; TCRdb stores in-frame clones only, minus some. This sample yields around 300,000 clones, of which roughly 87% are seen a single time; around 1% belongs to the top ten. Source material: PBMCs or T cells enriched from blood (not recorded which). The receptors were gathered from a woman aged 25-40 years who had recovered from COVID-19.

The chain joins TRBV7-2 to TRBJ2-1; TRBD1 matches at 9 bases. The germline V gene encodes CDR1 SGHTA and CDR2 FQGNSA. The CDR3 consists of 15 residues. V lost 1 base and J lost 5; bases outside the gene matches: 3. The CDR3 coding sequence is TGTGCCAGCAGCTTAGAACAGGGGGCTAACAATGAGCAGTTCTTC. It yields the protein CASSLEQGANNEQFF.

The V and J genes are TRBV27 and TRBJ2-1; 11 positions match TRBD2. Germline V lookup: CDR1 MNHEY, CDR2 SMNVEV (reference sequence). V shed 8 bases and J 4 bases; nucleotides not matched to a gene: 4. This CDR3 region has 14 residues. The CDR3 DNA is TGTGCCAGCCGGACTAGCGGGCTTTACAATGAGCAGTTCTTC. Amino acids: CASRTSGLYNEQFF.

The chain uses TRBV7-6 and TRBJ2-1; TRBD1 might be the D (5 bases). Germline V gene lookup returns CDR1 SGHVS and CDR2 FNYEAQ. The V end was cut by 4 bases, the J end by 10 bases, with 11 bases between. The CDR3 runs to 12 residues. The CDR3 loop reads CASSSLRGEQFF. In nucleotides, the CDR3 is TGTGCCAGCAGCTCACTAAGGGGCGAGCAGTTCTTC.

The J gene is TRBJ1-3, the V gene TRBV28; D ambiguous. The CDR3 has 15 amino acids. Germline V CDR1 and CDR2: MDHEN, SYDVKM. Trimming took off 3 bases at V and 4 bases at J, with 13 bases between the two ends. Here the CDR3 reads CASSLPSRGGNTIYF. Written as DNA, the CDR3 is TGTGCCAGCAGTTTGCCCTCGAGAGGGGGAAACACCATATATTTT.

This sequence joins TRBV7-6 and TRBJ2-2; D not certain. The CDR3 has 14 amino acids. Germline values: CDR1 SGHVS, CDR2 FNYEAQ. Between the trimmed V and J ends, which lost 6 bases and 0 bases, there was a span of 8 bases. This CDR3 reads CASRRFANTGELFF. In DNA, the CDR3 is TGTGCCAGCAGGCGGTTCGCGAACACCGGGGAGCTGTTTTTT.

This CDR3 reads CASSQVLQGGGYEQYF. As DNA, the CDR3 is TGCGCCAGCAGCCAAGTCCTACAGGGGGGAGGTTACGAGCAGTACTTC. The genes are TRBV4-1 and TRBJ2-7, with 8 bases that match TRBD1. Trimming removed 1 base from V and 4 bases from J; junction bases left unmatched: 9. Germline-derived CDR1 and CDR2 are MGHRA and YSYEKL. The CDR3 contains 16 residues.

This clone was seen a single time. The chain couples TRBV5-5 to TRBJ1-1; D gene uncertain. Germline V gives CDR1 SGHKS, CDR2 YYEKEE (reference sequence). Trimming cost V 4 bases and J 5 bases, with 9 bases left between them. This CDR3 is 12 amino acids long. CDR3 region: CASSPPTTEAFF. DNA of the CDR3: TGTGCCAGCAGCCCCCCTACGACTGAAGCTTTCTTT.

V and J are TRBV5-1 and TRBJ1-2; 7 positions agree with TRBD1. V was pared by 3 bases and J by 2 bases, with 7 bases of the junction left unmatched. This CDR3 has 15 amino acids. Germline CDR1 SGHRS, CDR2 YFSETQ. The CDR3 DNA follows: TGCGCCAGCAGCTCTCCAACAGGGGCCAACTATGGCTACACCTTC. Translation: CASSSPTGANYGYTF.

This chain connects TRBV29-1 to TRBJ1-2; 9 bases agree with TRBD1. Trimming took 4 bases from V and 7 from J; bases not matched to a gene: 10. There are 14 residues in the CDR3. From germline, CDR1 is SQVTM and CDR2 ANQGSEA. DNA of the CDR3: TGCAGCGTTGTAGTGGACAGGGGTTTCTCTGGCTACACCTTC. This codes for CSVVVDRGFSGYTF.

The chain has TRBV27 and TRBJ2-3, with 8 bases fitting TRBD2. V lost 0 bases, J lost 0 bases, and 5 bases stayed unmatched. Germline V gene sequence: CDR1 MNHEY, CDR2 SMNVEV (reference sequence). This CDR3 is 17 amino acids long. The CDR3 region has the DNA TGTGCCAGCAGTTTATCGACGGGAGGGCCTAGCACAGATACGCAGTATTTT. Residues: CASSLSTGGPSTDTQYF.

The CDR3 is CASSLEVDEQYF. The CDR3 DNA follows: TGCGCCAGCAGCTTGGAAGTAGACGAGCAGTACTTC. The chain uses TRBV5-1 and TRBJ2-7; D not certain. Trimming stripped 0 bases from V and 5 bases from J, with 6 bases between. The germline CDR1 and CDR2 sequences are SGHRS and YFSETQ. The CDR3 is made up of 12 amino acids.

CDR3 nucleotides: TGTGCCAGTAGTACTAATGAGCAGTTCTTC. Its translation: CASSTNEQFF. V gene TRBV19 combines with J gene TRBJ2-1; D is undetermined. Trimming cost V 4 bases and J 7 bases, with 2 bases left between them. CDR1 and CDR2 from the germline V gene are LNHDA and SQIVND (reference sequence). The CDR3 is made up of 10 amino acids.

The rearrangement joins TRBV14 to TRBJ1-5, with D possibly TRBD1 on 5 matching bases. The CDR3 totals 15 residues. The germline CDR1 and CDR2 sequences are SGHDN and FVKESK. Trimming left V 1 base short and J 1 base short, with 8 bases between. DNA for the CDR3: TGTGCCAGCAGCCAAGGGAGGGGAAGCAATCAGCCCCAGCATTTT. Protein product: CASSQGRGSNQPQHF.

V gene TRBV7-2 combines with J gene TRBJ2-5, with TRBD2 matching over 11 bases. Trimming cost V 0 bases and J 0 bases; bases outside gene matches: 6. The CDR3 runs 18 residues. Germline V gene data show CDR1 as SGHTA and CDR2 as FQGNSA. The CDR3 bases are TGTGCCAGCAGCTTAGCGCTAGGACTAGCGGGCGACCAAGAGACCCAGTACTTC. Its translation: CASSLALGLAGDQETQYF.

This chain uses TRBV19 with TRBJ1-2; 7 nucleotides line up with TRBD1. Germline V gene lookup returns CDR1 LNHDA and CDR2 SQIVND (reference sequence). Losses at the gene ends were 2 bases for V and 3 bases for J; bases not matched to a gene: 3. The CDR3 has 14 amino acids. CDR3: CASSIPGQYYGYTF. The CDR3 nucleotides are TGTGCCAGTAGTATACCGGGACAGTACTATGGCTACACCTTC.

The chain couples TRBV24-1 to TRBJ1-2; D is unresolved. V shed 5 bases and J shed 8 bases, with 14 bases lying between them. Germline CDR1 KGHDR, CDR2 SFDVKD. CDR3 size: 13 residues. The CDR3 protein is CATSARGSFGYTF. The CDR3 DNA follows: TGTGCCACCAGTGCCCGAGGCTCGTTCGGCTACACCTTC.

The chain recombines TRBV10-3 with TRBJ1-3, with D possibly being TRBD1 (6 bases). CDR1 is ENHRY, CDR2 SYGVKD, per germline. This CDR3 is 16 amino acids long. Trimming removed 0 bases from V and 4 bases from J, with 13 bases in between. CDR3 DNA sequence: TGTGCCATCAGTGAGTCCTGGACGGACAGAGGAAACACCATATATTTT. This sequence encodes CAISESWTDRGNTIYF.

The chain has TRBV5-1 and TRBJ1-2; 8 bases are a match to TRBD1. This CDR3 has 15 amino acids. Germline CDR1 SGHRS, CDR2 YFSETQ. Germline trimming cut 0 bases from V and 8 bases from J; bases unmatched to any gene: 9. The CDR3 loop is CASSLEGQGAGGYTF. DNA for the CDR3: TGCGCCAGCAGCTTGGAAGGGCAGGGGGCGGGCGGCTACACCTTC. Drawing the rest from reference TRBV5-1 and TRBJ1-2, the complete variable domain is KAGVTQTPRYLIKTRGQQVTLSCSPISGHRSVSWYQQTPGQGLQFLFEYFSETQRNKGNFPGRFSGRQFSNSRSEMNVSTLELGDSALYLCASSLEGQGAGGYTFGSGTRLTVV.

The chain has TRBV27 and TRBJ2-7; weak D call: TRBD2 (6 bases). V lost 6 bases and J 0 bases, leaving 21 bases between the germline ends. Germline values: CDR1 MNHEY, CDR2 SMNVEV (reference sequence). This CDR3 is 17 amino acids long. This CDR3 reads CASSRKPPGSGSYEQYF. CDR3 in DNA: TGTGCCAGCAGCCGAAAACCGCCGGGTAGCGGCTCCTACGAGCAGTACTTC.

The DNA of the CDR3 is TGTGCCAGCTCAGAACAGGGCAGTGTCACTGAAGCTTTCTTT. Translated, it gives CASSEQGSVTEAFF. The V call is TRBV18, the J call TRBJ1-1; D is perhaps TRBD1 (6 bases). Germline CDR1 KGHSH, CDR2 LQKENI. Trimming removed 5 bases from V and 4 bases from J, with 14 bases in between. The CDR3 runs to 14 residues.

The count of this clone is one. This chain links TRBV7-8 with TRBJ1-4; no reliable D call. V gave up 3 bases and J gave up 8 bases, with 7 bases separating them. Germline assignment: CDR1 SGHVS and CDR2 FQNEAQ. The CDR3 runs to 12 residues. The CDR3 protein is CASSFPREKLFF. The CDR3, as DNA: TGTGCCAGCAGCTTCCCCAGGGAAAAACTGTTTTTT.

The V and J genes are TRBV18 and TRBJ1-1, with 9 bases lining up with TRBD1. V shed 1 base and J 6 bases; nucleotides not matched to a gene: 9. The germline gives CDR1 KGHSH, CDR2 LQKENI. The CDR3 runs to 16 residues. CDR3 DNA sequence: TGTGCCAGCTCACCACAGGTACCGGGACAGGGTCCTGAAGCTTTCTTT. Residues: CASSPQVPGQGPEAFF.

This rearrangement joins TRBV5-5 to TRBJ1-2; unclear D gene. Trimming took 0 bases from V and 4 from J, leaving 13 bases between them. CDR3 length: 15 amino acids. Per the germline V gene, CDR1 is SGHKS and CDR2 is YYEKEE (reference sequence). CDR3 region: CASSLAAMRLYGYTF. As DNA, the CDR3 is TGTGCCAGCAGCTTGGCCGCCATGAGACTCTATGGCTACACCTTC.